This T cell receptor (beta chain) was sequenced during a study of blood T cells in healthy people across ages. General study results and limits: Older age went with lower TCR beta diversity per million T cells, in a roughly linear way. Strong correlation was found linking TCR beta diversity to naive T cell percentage.

For the second PCR, which ran for about 7 to 11 cycles, a sample-barcoded 5' primer and a J-beta primer mix were used. TCRdb re-derived calls from the 5' RACE reads in MiXCR, one entry per CDR3 protein. The sample lists about 590,000 distinct CDR3 sequences, about 28% seen once, with about 15% in the top ten. Germline loops: CDR1 MNHEY, CDR2 SVGEGT. V dropped 5 bases and J dropped 5 bases, with 16 bases sitting between them. The CDR3 runs to 15 residues. On this clonotype: As yet, its antigen is unknown.

Ranging in age from about 6 to 100, the donors were healthy Caucasian individuals from Russia. Each sample had at least 6 million PBMCs isolated. The sequencing input was blood. The chain has TRBV6-2 or TRBV6-3 and TRBJ1-5, with a possible D match to TRBD1 (6 bases). This receptor was obtained from an elderly woman in good health. The CDR3: CASSGPGQKYQPQHF. DNA of the CDR3: TGTGCCAGCAGTGGCCCAGGACAGAAGTATCAGCCCCAGCATTTT.